The entry that follows covers one T cell receptor (beta chain) sequence. Across under 25 US areas, participants ranged in age from 18 to 89 years. Participants reported their clinical history, and cohort assignment relied on those reports. These data belong to a study of blood T cell repertoires in COVID-19. The CDR3 spans 15 residues. J was trimmed by 6 bases and V by 1 base; bases with no gene match: 6. CDR1 is LNHDA, CDR2 SQIVND, per germline (reference sequence). Assay: immunoSEQ multiplex PCR; the TCRdb copy retains only in-frame clones and omits some. The sample lists more than 350,000 clones; approximately 90% were seen once.

The TCR comes from a man between 18 and 35 years old who had recovered from COVID-19. The chain carries TRBV19 and TRBJ2-1; 7 bases are shared with TRBD2. Material: PBMCs or T cells enriched from blood (not recorded which). The CDR3 loop is CASSIGTRGGNEQFF. For the CDR3, the DNA is TGTGCCAGTAGTATAGGAACTCGCGGGGGCAATGAGCAGTTCTTC. Drawing the rest from reference TRBV19 and TRBJ2-1, the complete variable domain is DGGITQSPKYLFRKEGQNVTLSCEQNLNHDAMYWYRQDPGQGLRLIYYSQIVNDFQKGDIAEGYSVSREKKESFPLTVTSAQKNPTAFYLCASSIGTRGGNEQFFGPGTRLTVL.